The T cell receptor (beta chain) described here comes from a study of blood T cell repertoires in COVID-19. Study background: Collection of acute and convalescent COVID-19 samples took place in the United States, Italy and Spain. The analysed material was cDNA or gDNA that came from T cells, B-cell-depleted T cells, or PBMCs.

The CDR3 contains 14 residues. J lost 5 bases, V lost 5 bases, and 8 bases had no gene match. Germline CDR1 is SGHTA and CDR2 is FQGNSA. The authors' processing: By means of reference gene primer amplification, nucleated cell counts were estimated. Sequencing used immunoSEQ multiplex PCR; TCRdb keeps in-frame clones, though not all of them. The DNA gave D and trimming, while V, J and clone size come from that table. The sample includes approximately 110,000 clones, approximately 89% seen only once; the top ten take 4% to 5%. The sequence was obtained from a man in his forties with acute or convalescent COVID-19. This chain uses TRBV7-2 with TRBJ2-5; 7 bases align to TRBD1. The source material was peripheral blood. DNA for the CDR3: TGTGCCAGCAGCCCATTTAGGGGGCGGGAGACCCAGTACTTC. Its translation: CASSPFRGRETQYF. Looking up the rest from reference TRBV7-2 and TRBJ2-5 gives the full variable domain: GAGVSQSPSNKVTEKGKDVELRCDPISGHTALYWYRQSLGQGLEFLIYFQGNSAPDKSGLPSDRFSAERTGGSVSTLTIQRTQQEDSAVYLCASSPFRGRETQYFGPGTRLLVL.